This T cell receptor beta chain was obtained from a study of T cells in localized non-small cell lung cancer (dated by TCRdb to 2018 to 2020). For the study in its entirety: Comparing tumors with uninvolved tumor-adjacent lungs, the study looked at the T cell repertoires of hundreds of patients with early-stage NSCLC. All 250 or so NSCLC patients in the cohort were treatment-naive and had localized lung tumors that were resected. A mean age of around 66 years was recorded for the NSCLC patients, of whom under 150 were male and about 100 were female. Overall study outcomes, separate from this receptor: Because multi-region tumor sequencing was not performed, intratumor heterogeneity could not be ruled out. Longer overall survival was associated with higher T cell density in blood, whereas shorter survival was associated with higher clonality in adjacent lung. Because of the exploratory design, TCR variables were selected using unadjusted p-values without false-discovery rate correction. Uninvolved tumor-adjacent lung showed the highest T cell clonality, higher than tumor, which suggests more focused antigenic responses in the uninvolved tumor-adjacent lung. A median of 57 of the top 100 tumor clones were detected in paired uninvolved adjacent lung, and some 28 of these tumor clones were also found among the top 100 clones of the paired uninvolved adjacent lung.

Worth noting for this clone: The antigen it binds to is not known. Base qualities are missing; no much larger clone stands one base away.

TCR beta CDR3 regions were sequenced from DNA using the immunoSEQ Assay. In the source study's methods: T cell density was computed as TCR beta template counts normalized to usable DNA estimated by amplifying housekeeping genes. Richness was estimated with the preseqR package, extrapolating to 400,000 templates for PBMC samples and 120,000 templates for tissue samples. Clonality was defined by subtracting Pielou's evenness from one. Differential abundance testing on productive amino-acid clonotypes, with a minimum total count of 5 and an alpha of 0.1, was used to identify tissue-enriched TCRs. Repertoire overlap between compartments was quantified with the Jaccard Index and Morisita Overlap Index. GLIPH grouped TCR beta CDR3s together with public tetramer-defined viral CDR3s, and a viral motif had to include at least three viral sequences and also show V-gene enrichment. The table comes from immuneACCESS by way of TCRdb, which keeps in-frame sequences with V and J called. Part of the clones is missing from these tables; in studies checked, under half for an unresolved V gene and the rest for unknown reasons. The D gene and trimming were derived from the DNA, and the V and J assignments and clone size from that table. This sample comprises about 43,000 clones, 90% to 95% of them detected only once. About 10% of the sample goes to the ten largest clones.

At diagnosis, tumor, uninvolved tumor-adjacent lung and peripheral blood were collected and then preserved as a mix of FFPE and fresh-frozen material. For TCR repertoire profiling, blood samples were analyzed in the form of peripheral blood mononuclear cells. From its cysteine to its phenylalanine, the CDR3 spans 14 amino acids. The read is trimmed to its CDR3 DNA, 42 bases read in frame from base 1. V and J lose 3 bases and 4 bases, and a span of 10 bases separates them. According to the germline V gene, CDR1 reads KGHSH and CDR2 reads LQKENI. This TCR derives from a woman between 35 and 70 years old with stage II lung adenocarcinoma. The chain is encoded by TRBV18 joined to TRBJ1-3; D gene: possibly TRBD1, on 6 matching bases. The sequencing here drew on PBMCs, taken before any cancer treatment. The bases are TGTGCCAGCTCACCCACAGGGTCCGGAAACACCATATATTTT. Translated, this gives CASSPTGSGNTIYF.